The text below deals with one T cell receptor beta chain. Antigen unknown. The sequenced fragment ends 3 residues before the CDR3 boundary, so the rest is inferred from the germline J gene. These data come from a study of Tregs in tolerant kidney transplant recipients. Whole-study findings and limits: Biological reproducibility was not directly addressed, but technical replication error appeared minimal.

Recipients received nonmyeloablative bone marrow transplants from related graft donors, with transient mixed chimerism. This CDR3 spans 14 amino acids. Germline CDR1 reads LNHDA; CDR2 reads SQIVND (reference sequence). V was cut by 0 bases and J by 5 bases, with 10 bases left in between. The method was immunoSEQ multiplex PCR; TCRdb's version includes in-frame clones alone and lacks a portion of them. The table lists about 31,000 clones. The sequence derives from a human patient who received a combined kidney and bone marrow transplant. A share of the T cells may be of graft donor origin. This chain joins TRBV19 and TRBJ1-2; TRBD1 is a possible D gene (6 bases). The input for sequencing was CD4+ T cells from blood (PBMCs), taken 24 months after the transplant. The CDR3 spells CASSIDYGQYGYTF. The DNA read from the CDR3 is TGTGCCAGTAGTATAGATTACGGACAGTATGGC.